This T cell receptor beta chain was found in a study of cytomegalovirus exposure and HLA in healthy donors. This PCR relied on a set of 60 Vbeta primers and 13 Jbeta primers. TCRdb's copy holds only in-frame clones and misses some; the assay was immunoSEQ multiplex PCR. The sample holds 200,000 or so clones, around 81% seen once. CDR1 SGHVS and CDR2 FQNEAQ come from the germline V gene. V was pared by 3 bases and J by 6 bases, with 13 bases of the junction left unmatched. The CDR3 is made up of 17 amino acids. The source of this sequence is a woman under 30 in good health and CMV-seropositive. The specimen was PBMCs. The chain couples TRBV7-8 to TRBJ2-1; the match to TRBD1 covers 8 bases. Here the CDR3 reads CASSLGPRDRRTNEQFF. The CDR3 coding sequence is TGTGCCAGCAGCTTGGGGCCCCGGGACAGGAGAACCAATGAGCAGTTCTTC.